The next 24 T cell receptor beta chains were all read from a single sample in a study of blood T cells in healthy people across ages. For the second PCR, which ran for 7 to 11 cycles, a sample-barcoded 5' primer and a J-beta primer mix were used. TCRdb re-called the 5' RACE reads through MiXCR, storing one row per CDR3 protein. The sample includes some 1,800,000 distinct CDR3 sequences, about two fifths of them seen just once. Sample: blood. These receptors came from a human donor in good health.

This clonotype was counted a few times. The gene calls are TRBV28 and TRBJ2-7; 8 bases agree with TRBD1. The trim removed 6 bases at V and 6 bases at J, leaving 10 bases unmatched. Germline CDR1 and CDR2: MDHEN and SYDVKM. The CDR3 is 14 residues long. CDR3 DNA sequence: TGTGCCAGCAGCCCCTACAGGGGGTCGGTCGAGCAGTACTTC. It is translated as CASSPYRGSVEQYF. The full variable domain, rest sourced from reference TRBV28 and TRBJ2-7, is DVKVTQSSRYLVKRTGEKVFLECVQDMDHENMFWYRQDPGLGLRLIYFSYDVKMKEKGDIPEGYSVSREKKERFSLILESASTNQTSMYLCASSPYRGSVEQYFGPGTRLTVT.

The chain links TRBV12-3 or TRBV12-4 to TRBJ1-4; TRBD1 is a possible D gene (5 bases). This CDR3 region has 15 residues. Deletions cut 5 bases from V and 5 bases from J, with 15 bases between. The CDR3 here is CASSVDKALNEKLFF. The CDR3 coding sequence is TGTGCCAGCAGTGTGGACAAGGCTCTGAATGAAAAACTGTTTTTT.

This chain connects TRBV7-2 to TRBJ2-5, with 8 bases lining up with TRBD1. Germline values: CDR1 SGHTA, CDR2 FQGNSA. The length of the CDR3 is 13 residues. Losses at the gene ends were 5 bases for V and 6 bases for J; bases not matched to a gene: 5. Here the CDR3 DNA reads TGTGCCAGCAGCGCCGGGACAGGACAGACCCAGTACTTC. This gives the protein CASSAGTGQTQYF.

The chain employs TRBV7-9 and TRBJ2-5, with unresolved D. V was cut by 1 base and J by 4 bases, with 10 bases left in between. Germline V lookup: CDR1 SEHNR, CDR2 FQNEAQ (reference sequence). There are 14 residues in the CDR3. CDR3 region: CASSLVLGIETQYF. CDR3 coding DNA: TGTGCCAGCAGCTTAGTACTGGGGATAGAGACCCAGTACTTC.

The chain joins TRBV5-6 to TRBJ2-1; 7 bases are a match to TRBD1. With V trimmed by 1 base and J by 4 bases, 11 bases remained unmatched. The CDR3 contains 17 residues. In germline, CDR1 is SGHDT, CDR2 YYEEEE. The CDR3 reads CASSLYQETGKYNEQFF. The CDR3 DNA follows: TGTGCCAGCAGCTTGTATCAGGAGACAGGGAAATACAATGAGCAGTTCTTC.

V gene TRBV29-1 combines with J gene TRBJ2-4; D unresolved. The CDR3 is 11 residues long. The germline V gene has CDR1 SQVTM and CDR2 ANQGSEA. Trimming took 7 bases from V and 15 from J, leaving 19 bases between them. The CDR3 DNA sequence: TGCAGCGGAACAGATGCCTACGAGCGGTACTTC. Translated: CSGTDAYERYF.

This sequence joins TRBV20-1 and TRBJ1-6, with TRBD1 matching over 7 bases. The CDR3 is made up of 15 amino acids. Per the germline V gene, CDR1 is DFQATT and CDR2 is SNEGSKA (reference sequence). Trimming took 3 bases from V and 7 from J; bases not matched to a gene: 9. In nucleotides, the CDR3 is TGCAGTGCTAGTCACCTGACAGGGACCAATTCACCCCTCCACTTT. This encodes CSASHLTGTNSPLHF.

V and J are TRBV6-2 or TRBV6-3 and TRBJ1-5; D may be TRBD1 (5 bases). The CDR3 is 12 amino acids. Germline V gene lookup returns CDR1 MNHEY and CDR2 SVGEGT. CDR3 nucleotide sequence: TGTGCTGTAAGGGCAGGGACCCAGCCCCAGCATTTT. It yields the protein CAVRAGTQPQHF.

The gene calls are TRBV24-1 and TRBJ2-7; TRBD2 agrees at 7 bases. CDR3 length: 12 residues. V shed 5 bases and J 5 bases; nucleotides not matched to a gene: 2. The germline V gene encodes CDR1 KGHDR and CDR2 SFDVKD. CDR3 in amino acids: CATSGGLDEQYF. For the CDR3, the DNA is TGTGCCACCAGTGGCGGACTAGACGAGCAGTACTTC.

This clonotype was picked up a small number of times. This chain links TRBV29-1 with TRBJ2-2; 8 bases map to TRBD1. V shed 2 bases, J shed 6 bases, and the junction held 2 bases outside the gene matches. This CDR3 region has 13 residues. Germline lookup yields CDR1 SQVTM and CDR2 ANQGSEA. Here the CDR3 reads CSVEPTGAGELFF. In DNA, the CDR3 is TGCAGCGTTGAACCGACAGGGGCCGGGGAGCTGTTTTTT.

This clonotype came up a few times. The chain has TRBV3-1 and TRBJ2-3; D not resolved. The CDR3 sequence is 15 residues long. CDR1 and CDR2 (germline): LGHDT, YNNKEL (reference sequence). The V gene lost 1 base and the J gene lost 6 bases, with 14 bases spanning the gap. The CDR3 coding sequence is TGTGCCAGCAGCCAAGGCCGTTTTAGGTTTGATACGCAGTATTTT. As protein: CASSQGRFRFDTQYF.

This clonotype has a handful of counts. The CDR3 DNA is TGTGCCAGCAGTTTTACCGGGACATTGAATTCTGGGGCCAACGTCCTGACTTTC. It specifies CASSFTGTLNSGANVLTF. The chain carries TRBV6-5 and TRBJ2-6; possible D gene TRBD1, 6 bases. V lost 4 bases to trimming and J lost 1 base, with 17 bases between them. The CDR3 covers 18 residues. Germline V gene sequence: CDR1 MNHEY, CDR2 SVGAGI.

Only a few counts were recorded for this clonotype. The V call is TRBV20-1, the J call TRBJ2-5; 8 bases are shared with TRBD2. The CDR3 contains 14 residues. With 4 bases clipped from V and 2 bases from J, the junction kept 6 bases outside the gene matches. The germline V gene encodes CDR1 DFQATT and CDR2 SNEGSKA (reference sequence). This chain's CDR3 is CSAMASGLQETQYF. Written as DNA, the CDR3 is TGCAGTGCTATGGCTAGCGGGTTACAAGAGACCCAGTACTTC.

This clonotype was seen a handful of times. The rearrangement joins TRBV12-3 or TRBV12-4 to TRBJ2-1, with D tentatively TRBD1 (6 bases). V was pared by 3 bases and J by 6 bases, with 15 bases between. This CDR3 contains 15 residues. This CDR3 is CASSFSGIGGNEQFF. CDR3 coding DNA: TGTGCCAGCAGTTTTTCGGGTATAGGGGGCAATGAGCAGTTCTTC.

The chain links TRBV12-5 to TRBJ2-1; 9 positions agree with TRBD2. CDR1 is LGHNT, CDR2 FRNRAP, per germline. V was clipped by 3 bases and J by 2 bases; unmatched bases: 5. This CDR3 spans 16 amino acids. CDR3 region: CASGFMTSGTYNEQFF. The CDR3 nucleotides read TGTGCTAGTGGTTTCATGACTAGCGGAACCTACAATGAGCAGTTCTTC.

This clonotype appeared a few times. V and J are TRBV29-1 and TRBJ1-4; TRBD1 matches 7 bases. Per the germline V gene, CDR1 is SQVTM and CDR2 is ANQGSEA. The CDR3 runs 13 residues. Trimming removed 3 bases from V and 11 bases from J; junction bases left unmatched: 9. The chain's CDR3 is CSVDGTQGGKLFF. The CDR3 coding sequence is TGCAGCGTTGACGGCACCCAGGGGGGTAAACTGTTTTTT.

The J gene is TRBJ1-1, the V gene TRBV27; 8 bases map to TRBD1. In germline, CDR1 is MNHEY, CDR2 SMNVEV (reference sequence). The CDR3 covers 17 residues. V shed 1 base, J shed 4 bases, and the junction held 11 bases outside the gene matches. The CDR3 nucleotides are TGTGCCAGCAGTTTATTCTCAGGGGGCAAATGGAGCACTGAAGCTTTCTTT. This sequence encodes CASSLFSGGKWSTEAFF.

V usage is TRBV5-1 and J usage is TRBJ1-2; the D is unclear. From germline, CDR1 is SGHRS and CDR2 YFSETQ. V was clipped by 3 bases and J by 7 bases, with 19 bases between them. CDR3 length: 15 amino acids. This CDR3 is CASSYYITVGSGYTF. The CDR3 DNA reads TGCGCCAGCAGCTACTATATAACAGTGGGGAGTGGCTACACCTTC.

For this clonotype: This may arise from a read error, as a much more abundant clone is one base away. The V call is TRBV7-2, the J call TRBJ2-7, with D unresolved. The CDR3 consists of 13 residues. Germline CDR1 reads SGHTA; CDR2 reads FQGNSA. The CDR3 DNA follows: TGTGCCAGCGGCTTAGGACCTTTCTACGAGCAGTACTTC. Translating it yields CASGLGPFYEQYF. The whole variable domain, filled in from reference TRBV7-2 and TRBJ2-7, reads GAGVSQSPSNKVTEKGKDVELRCDPISGHTALYWYRQSLGQGLEFLIYFQGNSAPDKSGLPSDRFSAERTGGSVSTLTIQRTQQEDSAVYLCASGLGPFYEQYFGPGTRLTVT.

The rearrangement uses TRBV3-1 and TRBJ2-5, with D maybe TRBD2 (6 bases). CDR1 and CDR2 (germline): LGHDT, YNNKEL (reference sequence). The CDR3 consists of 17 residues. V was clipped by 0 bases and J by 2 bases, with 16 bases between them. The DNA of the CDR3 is TGTGCCAGCAGCCAAGATTTAGGGACTCAAGGGCAAGAGACCCAGTACTTC. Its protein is CASSQDLGTQGQETQYF.

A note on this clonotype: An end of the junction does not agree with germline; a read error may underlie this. CDR3 residues: CASSYLTGGETRYF. CDR3 in DNA: TGTGCCAGCAGTTACCTTACAGGGGGCGAGACCCGGTACTTC. The gene calls are TRBV6-5 and TRBJ2-5, with TRBD1 matching over 9 bases. CDR3 size: 14 residues. Germline CDR1 and CDR2: MNHEY and SVGAGI.

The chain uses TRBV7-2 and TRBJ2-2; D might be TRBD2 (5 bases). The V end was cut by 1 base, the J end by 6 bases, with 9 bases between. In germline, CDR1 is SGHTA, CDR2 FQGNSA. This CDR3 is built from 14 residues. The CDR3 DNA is TGTGCCAGCAGCTTAGTGAACGGGGCCGGGGAGCTGTTTTTT. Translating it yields CASSLVNGAGELFF.

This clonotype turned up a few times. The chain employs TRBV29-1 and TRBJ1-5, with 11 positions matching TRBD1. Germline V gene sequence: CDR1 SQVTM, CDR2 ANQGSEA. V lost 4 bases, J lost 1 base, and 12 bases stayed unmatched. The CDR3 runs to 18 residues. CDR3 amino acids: CSVAGTGGGSGSNQPQHF. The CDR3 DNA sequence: TGCAGCGTTGCCGGGACAGGGGGGGGATCTGGGAGCAATCAGCCCCAGCATTTT.

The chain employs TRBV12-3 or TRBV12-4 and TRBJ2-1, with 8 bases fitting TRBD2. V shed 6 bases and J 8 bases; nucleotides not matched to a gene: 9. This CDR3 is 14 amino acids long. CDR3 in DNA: TGTGCCAGCAGCCCGCCGGGACTAGTGGATGAGCAGTTCTTC. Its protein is CASSPPGLVDEQFF.